This is a list of T cell receptor beta chains from one sample in a study of cytomegalovirus exposure and HLA in healthy donors. Clones were sequenced by immunoSEQ multiplex PCR, and TCRdb holds only the in-frame ones, with some missing. The repertoire includes approximately 150,000 clones, over 60% of them detected once, and about 2.7% sits in the top ten. The sample comprised PBMCs. The receptors derive from a woman between 25 and 40 years old in good health and CMV-seronegative. Each CDR3 is given with its conserved first and last residue. Fields, in order: V gene, J gene, clone size, CDR3 length, D gene, CDR3 DNA, CDR3 protein. D genes are given only for firm matches. Not every row has a clone size; where given, it reads once, few, many or a size class.

TRBV15	TRBJ1-3	once	15	-	TGTGCCACCAGCAGAGATCTAGGCTCTGGAAACACCATATATTTT	CATSRDLGSGNTIYF
TRBV5-6	TRBJ1-5	-	13	-	TGTGCCAGCAGCTTAAGGAGGCGACAGCCCCAGCATTTT	CASSLRRRQPQHF
TRBV29-1	TRBJ2-1	-	14	TRBD2	TGCAGCGTCCGAATAGCGGGAGCAGTTGATGAGCAGTTCTTC	CSVRIAGAVDEQFF
TRBV19	TRBJ1-3	-	13	-	TGTGCCAGTAGTATAGATGGGAGGAACACCATATATTTT	CASSIDGRNTIYF
TRBV7-9	TRBJ1-4	few	13	TRBD1	TGTGCCAGCAGCATCGGGACAGCTGAAAAACTGTTTTTT	CASSIGTAEKLFF
TRBV2	TRBJ2-2	-	17	TRBD2	TGTGCCAGCAGAGGAGATCCGGGACTAGCGAACACCGGGGAGCTGTTTTTT	CASRGDPGLANTGELFF
TRBV4-1	TRBJ2-7	few	14	-	TGCGCCAGCAGCTCTTTAGGGAGCTCCTACGAGCAGTACTTC	CASSSLGSSYEQYF
TRBV6-5	TRBJ1-2	-	13	-	TGTGCCAGCAGTTTGGGGAGGGGCCTTGGCTACACCTTC	CASSLGRGLGYTF
TRBV30	TRBJ2-1	-	17	TRBD1	TGTGCCTGCTCGGGACAGACGATTTACACTATCTACAATGAGCAGTTCTTC	CACSGQTIYTIYNEQFF
TRBV6-1	TRBJ2-1	once	16	-	TGTGCCAGCAGTGATGAACGAGCGGTCTCCTACAATGAGCAGTTCTTC	CASSDERAVSYNEQFF
TRBV27	TRBJ1-5	-	14	-	TGTGCCAGCAGTTTAATTTCGGGGGGGCAGCCCCAGCATTTT	CASSLISGGQPQHF
TRBV28	TRBJ1-3	-	16	-	TGTGCCAGCACCCCCCAGAGGAGGTTGTCTGGAAACACCATATATTTT	CASTPQRRLSGNTIYF
TRBV7-8	TRBJ1-3	-	16	-	TGTGCCAGCAGCTTAGTAGTCAAGCTTTCTGGAAACACCATATATTTT	CASSLVVKLSGNTIYF
TRBV5-4	TRBJ1-1	-	13	TRBD1	TGTGCCAGCGGGTACACAGGGGGCACTGAAGCTTTCTTT	CASGYTGGTEAFF
TRBV30	TRBJ2-2	-	13	-	TGTGCCTGGAGTCCGACTAGTGTAGGGGAGCTGTTTTTT	CAWSPTSVGELFF
TRBV7-3	TRBJ2-5	-	15	-	TGTGCCAGCAGCTTGTCGGCGGAGACTCAAGAGACCCAGTACTTC	CASSLSAETQETQYF
TRBV5-1	TRBJ2-5	-	18	-	TGCGCCAGCAGCTTGGATCTCTGGCGGGGGACATCAACTGAGACCCAGTACTTC	CASSLDLWRGTSTETQYF
TRBV9	TRBJ2-2	few	12	-	TGTGCCAGCAGCGTAGTTAACGGGGAGCTGTTTTTT	CASSVVNGELFF
TRBV25-1	TRBJ1-1	-	11	-	TGTGCCAGCAGTGATTATTTGGAAGCTTTCTTT	CASSDYLEAFF
TRBV6-5	TRBJ2-7	few	11	-	TGTGCCAGCAGTTACTACGGGGTGCAGTACTTC	CASSYYGVQYF
TRBV4-3	TRBJ2-7	-	16	TRBD2	TGCGCCAGCAGCCAAGGACTAGCGGGGGGCACCTACGAGCAGTACTTC	CASSQGLAGGTYEQYF
TRBV14	TRBJ2-7	-	16	TRBD1	TGTGCCAGCAGCCGGAGGGGGACAGGGAGTGGCAACGAGCAGTACTTC	CASSRRGTGSGNEQYF
TRBV5-1	TRBJ2-1	few	14	TRBD1	TGCGCCAGCAGCTCCCCGGGACAGGGCGATGAGCAGTTCTTC	CASSSPGQGDEQFF
TRBV29-1	TRBJ2-3	-	12	-	TGCAGCGTGGTGACAGGCACAGATACGCAGTATTTT	CSVVTGTDTQYF